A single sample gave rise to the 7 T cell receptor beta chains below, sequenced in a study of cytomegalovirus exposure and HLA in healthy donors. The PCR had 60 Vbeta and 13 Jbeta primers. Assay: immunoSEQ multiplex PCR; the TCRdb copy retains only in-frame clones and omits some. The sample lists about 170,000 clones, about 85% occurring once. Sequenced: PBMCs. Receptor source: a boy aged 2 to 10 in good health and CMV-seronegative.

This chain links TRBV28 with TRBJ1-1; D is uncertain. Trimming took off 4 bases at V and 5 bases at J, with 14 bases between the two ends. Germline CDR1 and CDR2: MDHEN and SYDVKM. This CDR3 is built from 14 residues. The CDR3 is CASSYAWVRTEAFF. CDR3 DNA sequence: TGTGCCAGCAGTTATGCATGGGTGAGGACTGAAGCTTTCTTT.

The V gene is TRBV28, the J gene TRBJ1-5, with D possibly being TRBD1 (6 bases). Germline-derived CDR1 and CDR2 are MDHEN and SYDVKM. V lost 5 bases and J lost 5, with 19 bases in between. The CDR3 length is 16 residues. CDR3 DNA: TGTGCCAGCAGTGTTGACGATACAGGGTTGGATCAGCCCCAGCATTTT. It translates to CASSVDDTGLDQPQHF.

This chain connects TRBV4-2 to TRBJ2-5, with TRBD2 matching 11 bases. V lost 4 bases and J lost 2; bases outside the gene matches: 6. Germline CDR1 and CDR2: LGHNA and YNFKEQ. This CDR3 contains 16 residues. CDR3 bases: TGTGCCAGCAGCCCGGGACTAGCGGTCGAACAAGAGACCCAGTACTTC. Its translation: CASSPGLAVEQETQYF.

The CDR3 reads CASRGGIPTDTQYF. The DNA of the CDR3 is TGCGCCAGCAGGGGCGGGATCCCCACAGATACGCAGTATTTT. The rearrangement uses TRBV5-1 and TRBJ2-3; tentatively, D is TRBD2 (6 bases). CDR1 SGHRS and CDR2 YFSETQ come from the germline V gene. The CDR3 is 14 residues long. The ends were cut back, 5 bases at V and 2 bases at J, with 12 bases in the middle.

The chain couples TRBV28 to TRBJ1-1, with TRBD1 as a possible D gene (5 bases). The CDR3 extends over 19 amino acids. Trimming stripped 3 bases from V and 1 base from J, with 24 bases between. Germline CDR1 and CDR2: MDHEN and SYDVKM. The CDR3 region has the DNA TGTGCCAGCAGTTTTTTTATTGTGACAGACCCAAGTCAGAACACTGAAGCTTTCTTT. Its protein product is CASSFFIVTDPSQNTEAFF.

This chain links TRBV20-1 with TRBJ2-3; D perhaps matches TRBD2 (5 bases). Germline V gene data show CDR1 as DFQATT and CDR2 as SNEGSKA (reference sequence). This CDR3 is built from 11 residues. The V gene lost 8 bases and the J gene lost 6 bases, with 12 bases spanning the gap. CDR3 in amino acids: CSHLPGDTQYF. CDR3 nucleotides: TGCAGTCACCTGCCGGGGGATACGCAGTATTTT.

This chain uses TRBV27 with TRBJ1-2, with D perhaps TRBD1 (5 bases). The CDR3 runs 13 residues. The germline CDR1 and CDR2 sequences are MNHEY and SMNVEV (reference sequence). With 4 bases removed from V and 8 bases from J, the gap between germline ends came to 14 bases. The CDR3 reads CASSSGPGNGYTF. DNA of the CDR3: TGTGCCAGCAGTTCCGGGCCAGGGAACGGCTACACCTTC.